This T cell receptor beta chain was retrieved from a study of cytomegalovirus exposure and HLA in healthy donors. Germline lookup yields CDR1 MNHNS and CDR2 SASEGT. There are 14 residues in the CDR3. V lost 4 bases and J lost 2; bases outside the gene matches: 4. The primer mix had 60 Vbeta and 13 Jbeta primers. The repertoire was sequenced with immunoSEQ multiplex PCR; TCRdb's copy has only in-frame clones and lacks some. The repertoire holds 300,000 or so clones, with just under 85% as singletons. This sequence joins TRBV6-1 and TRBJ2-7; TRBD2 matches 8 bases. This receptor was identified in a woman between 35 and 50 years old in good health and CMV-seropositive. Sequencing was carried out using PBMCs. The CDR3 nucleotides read TGTGCCAGCAGTGTAATTAGCGGGACCTACGAGCAGTACTTC. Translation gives CASSVISGTYEQYF.